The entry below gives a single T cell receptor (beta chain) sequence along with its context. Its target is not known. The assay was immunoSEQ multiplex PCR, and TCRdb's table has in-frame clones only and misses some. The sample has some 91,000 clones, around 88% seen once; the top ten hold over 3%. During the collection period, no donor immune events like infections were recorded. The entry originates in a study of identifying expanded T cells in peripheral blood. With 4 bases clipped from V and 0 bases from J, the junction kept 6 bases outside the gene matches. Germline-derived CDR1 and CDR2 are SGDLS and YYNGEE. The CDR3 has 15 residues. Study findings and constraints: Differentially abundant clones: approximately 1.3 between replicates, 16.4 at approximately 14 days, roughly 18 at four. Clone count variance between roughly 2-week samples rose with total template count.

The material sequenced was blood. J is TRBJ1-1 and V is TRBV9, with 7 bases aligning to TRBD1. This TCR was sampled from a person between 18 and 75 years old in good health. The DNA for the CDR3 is TGTGCCAGCAGCACGGAGGGGACAGTGAACACTGAAGCTTTCTTT. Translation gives CASSTEGTVNTEAFF.